This T cell receptor beta chain stems from a study of shared clonotypes between healthy human individuals. Study summary: A donor's plate count was three for CD4 naive and three for CD4 memory; CD8 naive had two and CD8 memory one. Study-wide results and caveats: Shared clonotypes across all four donors exceeded non-shared ones in generation probability.

The assay was carried out at the deep level. Clones were sequenced by immunoSEQ multiplex PCR, and TCRdb holds only the in-frame ones, with some missing. This table has millions of clones, roughly 94% appearing once. With respect to this clone: What it binds is unknown.

The germline V gene encodes CDR1 MNHNS and CDR2 SASEGT. V trimming: 1 base; J trimming: 1 base; junction bases outside the gene matches: 4. This CDR3 comprises 18 residues. The rearrangement uses TRBV6-1 and TRBJ2-2, with 12 nucleotides matching TRBD2. The clonotype originates from a man between 18 and 35 years old in good health. The sample was naive CD4+ T cells sorted from blood. The sample's subset: CD45RA+ positively selected. The CDR3 spells CASSEVLAGGRNTGELFF. CDR3 DNA sequence: TGTGCCAGCAGTGAAGTACTAGCGGGGGGTCGGAACACCGGGGAGCTGTTTTTT.